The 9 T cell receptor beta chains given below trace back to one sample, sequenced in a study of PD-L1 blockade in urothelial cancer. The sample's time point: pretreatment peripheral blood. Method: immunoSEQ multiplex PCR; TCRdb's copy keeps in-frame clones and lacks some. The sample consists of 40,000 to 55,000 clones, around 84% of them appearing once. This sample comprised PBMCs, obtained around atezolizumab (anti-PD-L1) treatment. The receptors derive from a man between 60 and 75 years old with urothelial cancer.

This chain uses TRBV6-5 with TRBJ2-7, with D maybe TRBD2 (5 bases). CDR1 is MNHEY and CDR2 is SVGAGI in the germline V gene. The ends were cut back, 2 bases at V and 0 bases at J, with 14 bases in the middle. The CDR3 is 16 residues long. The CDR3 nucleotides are TGTGCCAGCAGTTACCGGAGGTTTTCATCCTCCTACGAGCAGTACTTC. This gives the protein CASSYRRFSSSYEQYF.

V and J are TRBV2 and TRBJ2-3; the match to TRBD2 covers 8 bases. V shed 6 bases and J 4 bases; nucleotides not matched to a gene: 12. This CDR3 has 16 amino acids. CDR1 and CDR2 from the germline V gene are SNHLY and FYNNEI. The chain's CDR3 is CASRKDPGGRADTQYF. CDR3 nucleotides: TGTGCCAGCAGAAAAGACCCGGGAGGGCGGGCAGATACGCAGTATTTT. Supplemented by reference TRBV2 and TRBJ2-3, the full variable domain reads EPEVTQTPSHQVTQMGQEVILRCVPISNHLYFYWYRQILGQKVEFLVSFYNNEISEKSEIFDDQFSVERPDGSNFTLKIRSTKLEDSAMYFCASRKDPGGRADTQYFGPGTRLTVL.

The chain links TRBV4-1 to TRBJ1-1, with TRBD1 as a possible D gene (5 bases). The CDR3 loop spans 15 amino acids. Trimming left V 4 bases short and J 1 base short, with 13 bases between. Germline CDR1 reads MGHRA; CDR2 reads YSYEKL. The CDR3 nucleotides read TGCGCCAGCAGCCCGGCGGGGACCCCGAACACTGAAGCTTTCTTT. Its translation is CASSPAGTPNTEAFF.

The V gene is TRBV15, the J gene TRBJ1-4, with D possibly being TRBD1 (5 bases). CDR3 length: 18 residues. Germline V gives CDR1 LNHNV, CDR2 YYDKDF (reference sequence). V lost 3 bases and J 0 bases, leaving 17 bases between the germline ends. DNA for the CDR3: TGTGCCACCAGCAGCCAGGGCAAAAGTTCGGCAACTAATGAAAAACTGTTTTTT. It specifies CATSSQGKSSATNEKLFF.

The CDR3 loop reads CASSGWDAGGPNEQFF. CDR3 coding DNA: TGTGCCAGCAGTGGCTGGGACGCGGGAGGGCCAAATGAGCAGTTCTTC. J is TRBJ2-1 and V is TRBV25-1; 9 nucleotides agree with TRBD2. Trimming removed 4 bases from V and 7 bases from J; junction bases left unmatched: 11. This CDR3 has 16 amino acids. Germline assignment: CDR1 MGHDK and CDR2 SYGVNS.

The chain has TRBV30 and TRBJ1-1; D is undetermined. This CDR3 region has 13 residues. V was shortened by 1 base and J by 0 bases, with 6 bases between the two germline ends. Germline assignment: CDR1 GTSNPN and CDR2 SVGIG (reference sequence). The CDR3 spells CAWSGRMNTEAFF. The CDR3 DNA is TGTGCCTGGAGTGGCAGAATGAACACTGAAGCTTTCTTT.

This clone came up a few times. CDR3 DNA: TGTGCCTGGAGTAGCCAGGGGGTAGAGAATTCACCCCTCCACTTT. It codes for CAWSSQGVENSPLHF. The V gene is TRBV30, the J gene TRBJ1-6; 7 bases match TRBD1. J was trimmed by 7 bases and V by 2 bases; bases with no gene match: 8. The CDR3 loop spans 15 amino acids. Germline CDR1 GTSNPN, CDR2 SVGIG (reference sequence). Full variable domain (remainder filled in from reference TRBV30 and TRBJ1-6): SQTIHQWPATLVQPVGSPLSLECTVEGTSNPNLYWYRQAAGRGLQLLFYSVGIGQISSEVPQNLSASRPQDRQFILSSKKLLLSDSGFYLCAWSSQGVENSPLHFGNGTRLTVT.

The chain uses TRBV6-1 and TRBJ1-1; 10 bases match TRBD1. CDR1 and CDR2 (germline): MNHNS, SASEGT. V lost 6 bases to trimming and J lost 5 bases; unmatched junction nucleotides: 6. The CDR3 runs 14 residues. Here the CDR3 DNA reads TGTGCCAGCAGGGCGACAGGGGGCCAGACTGAAGCTTTCTTT. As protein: CASRATGGQTEAFF.

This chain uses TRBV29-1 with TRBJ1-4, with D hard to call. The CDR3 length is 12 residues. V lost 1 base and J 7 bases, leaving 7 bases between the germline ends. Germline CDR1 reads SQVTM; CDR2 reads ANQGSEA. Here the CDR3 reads CSVEGAGEKLFF. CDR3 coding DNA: TGCAGCGTTGAAGGGGCAGGTGAAAAACTGTTTTTT. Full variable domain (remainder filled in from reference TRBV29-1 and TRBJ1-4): SAVISQKPSRDICQRGTSLTIQCQVDSQVTMMFWYRQQPGQSLTLIATANQGSEATYESGFVIDKFPISRPNLTFSTLTVSNMSPEDSSIYLCSVEGAGEKLFFGSGTQLSVL.